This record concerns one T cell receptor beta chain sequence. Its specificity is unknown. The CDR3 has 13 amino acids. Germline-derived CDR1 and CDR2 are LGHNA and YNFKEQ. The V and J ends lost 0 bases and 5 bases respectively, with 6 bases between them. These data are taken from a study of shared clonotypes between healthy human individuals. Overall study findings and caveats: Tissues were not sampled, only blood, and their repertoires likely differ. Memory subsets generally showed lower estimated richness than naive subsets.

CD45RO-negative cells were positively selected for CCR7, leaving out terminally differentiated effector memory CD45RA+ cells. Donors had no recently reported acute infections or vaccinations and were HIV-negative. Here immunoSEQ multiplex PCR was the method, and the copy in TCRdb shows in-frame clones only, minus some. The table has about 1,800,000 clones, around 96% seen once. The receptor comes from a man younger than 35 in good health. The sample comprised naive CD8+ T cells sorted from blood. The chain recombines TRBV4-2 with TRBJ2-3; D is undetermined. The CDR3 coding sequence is TGTGCCAGCAGCCAAGAGACGGGAGATACGCAGTATTTT. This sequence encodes CASSQETGDTQYF.